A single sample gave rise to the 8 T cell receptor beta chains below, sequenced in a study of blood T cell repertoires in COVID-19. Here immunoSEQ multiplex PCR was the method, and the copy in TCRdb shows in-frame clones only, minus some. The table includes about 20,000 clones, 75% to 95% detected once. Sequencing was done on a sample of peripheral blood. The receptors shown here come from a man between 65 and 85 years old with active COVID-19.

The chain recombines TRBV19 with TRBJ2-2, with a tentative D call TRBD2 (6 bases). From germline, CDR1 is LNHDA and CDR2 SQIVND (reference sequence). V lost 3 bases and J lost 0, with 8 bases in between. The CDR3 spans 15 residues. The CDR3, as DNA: TGTGCCAGTAGTATGACTAGGGCGAACACCGGGGAGCTGTTTTTT. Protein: CASSMTRANTGELFF.

The CDR3 reads CASSTTGDQPQHF. CDR3 DNA: TGTGCCAGCTCAACCACAGGGGATCAGCCCCAGCATTTT. The V call is TRBV18, the J call TRBJ1-5; TRBD1 matches 7 bases. This CDR3 contains 13 residues. With 5 bases clipped from V and 5 bases from J, the junction kept 3 bases outside the gene matches. Germline assignment: CDR1 KGHSH and CDR2 LQKENI.

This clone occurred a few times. The CDR3: CASSVGVENEQFF. The CDR3 nucleotides are TGTGCCAGCAGCGTAGGAGTAGAGAATGAGCAGTTCTTC. The chain recombines TRBV9 with TRBJ2-1; D unresolved. The V and J ends lost 0 bases and 7 bases respectively, with 8 bases between them. This CDR3 contains 13 residues. The germline V gene has CDR1 SGDLS and CDR2 YYNGEE.

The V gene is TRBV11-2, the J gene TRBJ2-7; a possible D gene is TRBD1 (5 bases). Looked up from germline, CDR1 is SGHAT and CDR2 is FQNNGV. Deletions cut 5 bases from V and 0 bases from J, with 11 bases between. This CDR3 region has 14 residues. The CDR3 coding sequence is TGTGCCAGCAGCAGGACATTGAGCTCCTACGAGCAGTACTTC. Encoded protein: CASSRTLSSYEQYF.

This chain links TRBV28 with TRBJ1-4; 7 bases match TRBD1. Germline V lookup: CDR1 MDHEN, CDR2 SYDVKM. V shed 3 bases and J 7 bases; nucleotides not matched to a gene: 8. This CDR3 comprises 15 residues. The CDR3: CASSFLSGGSEKLFF. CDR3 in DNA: TGTGCCAGCAGTTTCTTGTCAGGGGGGAGTGAAAAACTGTTTTTT. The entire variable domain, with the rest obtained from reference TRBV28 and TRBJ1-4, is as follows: DVKVTQSSRYLVKRTGEKVFLECVQDMDHENMFWYRQDPGLGLRLIYFSYDVKMKEKGDIPEGYSVSREKKERFSLILESASTNQTSMYLCASSFLSGGSEKLFFGSGTQLSVL.

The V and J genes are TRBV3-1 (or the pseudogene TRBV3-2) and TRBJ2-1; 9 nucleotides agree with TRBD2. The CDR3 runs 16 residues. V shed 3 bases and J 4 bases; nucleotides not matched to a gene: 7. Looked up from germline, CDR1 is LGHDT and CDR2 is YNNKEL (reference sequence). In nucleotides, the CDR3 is TGTGCCAGCAGCCAGCGTTCTAGCGGGGATTACAATGAGCAGTTCTTC. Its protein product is CASSQRSSGDYNEQFF.

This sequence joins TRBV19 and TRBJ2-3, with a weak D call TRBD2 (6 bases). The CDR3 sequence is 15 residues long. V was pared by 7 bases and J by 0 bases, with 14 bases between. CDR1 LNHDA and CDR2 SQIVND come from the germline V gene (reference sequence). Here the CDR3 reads CASKWRGLSTDTQYF. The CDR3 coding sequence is TGTGCCAGTAAATGGCGGGGACTTAGCACAGATACGCAGTATTTT. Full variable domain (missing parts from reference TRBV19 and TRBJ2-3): DGGITQSPKYLFRKEGQNVTLSCEQNLNHDAMYWYRQDPGQGLRLIYYSQIVNDFQKGDIAEGYSVSREKKESFPLTVTSAQKNPTAFYLCASKWRGLSTDTQYFGPGTRLTVL.

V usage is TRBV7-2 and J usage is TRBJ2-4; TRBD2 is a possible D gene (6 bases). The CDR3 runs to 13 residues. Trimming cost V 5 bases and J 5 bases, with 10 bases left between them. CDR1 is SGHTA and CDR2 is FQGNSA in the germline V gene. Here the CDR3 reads CASSLGLQNIQYF. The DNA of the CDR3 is TGTGCCAGCAGCCTGGGACTTCAAAACATTCAGTACTTC.